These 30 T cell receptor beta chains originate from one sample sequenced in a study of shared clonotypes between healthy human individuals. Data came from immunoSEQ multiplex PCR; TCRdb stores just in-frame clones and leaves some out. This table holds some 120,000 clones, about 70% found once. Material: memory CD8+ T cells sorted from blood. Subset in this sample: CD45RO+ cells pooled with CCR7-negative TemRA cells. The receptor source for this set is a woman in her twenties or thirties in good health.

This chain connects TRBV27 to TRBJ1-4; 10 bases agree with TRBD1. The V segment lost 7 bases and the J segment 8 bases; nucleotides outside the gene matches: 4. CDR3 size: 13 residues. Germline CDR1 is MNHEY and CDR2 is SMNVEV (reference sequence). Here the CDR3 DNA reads TGTGCCAGCAAGGGACAGGGGAGGGAAAAACTGTTTTTT. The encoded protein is CASKGQGREKLFF.

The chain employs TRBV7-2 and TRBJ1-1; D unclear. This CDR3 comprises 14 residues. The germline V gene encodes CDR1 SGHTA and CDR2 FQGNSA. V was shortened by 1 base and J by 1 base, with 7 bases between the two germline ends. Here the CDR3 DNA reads TGTGCCAGCAGCTTAGTGGCAGGGAACACTGAAGCTTTCTTT. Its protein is CASSLVAGNTEAFF. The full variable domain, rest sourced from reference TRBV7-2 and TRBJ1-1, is GAGVSQSPSNKVTEKGKDVELRCDPISGHTALYWYRQSLGQGLEFLIYFQGNSAPDKSGLPSDRFSAERTGGSVSTLTIQRTQQEDSAVYLCASSLVAGNTEAFFGQGTRLTVV.

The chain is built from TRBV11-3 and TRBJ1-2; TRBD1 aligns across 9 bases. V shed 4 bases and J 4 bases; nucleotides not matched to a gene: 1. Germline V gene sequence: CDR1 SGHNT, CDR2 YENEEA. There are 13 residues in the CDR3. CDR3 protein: CASSSTGGYGYTF. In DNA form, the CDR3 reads TGTGCCAGCAGCTCGACAGGGGGCTATGGCTACACCTTC.

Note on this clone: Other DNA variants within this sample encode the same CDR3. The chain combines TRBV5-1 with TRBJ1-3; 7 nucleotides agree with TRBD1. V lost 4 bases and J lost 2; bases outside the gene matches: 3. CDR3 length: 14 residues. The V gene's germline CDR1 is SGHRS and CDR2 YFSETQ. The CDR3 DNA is TGCGCCAGCAGCGCTGGGACAGCTGGAAACACCATATATTTT. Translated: CASSAGTAGNTIYF.

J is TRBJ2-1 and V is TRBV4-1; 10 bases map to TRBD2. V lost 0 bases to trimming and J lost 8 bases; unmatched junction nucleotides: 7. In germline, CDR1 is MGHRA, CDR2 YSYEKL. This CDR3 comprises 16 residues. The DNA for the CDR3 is TGCGCCAGCAGCCAAGAACTAGCGGGAACTATCTATGAGCAGTTCTTC. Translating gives CASSQELAGTIYEQFF.

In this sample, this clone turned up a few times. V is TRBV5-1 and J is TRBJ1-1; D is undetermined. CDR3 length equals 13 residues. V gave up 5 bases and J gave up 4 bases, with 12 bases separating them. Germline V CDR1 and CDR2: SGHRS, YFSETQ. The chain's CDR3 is CASRVEGSTEAFF. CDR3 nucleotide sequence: TGCGCCAGCAGGGTGGAGGGTTCCACTGAAGCTTTCTTT.

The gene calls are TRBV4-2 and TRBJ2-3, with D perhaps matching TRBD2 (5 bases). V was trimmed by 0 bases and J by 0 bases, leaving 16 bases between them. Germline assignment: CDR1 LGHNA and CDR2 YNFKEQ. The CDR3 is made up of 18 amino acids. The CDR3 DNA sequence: TGTGCCAGCAGCCAAGATGGTGATGCAGCGGACAGCACAGATACGCAGTATTTT. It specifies CASSQDGDAADSTDTQYF.

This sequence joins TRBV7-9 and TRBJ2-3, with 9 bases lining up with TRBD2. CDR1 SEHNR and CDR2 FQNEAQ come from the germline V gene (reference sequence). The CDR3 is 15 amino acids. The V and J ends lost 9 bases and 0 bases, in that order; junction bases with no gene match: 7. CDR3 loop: CARAKREASTDTQYF. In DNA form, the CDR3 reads TGTGCCAGAGCAAAGCGGGAGGCCAGCACAGATACGCAGTATTTT.

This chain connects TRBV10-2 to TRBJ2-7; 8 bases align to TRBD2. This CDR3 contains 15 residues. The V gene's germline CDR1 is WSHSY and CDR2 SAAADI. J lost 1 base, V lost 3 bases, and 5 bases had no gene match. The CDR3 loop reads CASSDTGGRSYEQYF. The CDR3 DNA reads TGCGCCAGCAGTGATACCGGCGGGAGGTCCTACGAGCAGTACTTC.

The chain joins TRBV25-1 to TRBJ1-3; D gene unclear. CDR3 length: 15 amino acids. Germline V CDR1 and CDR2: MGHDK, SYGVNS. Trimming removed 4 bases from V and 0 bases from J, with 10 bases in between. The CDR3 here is CASSGVRDSGNTIYF. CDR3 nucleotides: TGTGCCAGCAGTGGTGTCAGAGACTCTGGAAACACCATATATTTT.

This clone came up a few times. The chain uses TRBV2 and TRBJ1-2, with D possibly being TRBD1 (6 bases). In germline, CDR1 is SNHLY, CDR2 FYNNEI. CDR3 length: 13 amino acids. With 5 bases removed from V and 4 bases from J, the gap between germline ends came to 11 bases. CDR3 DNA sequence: TGTGCCAGCAGTCCGACAGGAAGCTATGGCTACACCTTC. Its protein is CASSPTGSYGYTF.

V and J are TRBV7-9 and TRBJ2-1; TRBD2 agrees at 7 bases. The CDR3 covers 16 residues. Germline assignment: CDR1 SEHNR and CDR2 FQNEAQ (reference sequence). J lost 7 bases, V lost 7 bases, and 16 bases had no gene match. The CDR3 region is CASTVLRLAVGNEQFF. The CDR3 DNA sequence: TGTGCCAGCACCGTGTTGCGTCTAGCGGTGGGGAATGAGCAGTTCTTC.

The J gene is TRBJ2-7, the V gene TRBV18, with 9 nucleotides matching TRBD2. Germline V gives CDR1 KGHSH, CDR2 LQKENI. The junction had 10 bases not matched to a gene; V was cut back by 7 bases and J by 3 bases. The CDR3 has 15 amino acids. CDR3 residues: CASLRLAEGRYEQYF. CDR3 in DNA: TGTGCCAGCTTAAGACTAGCGGAAGGCCGCTACGAGCAGTACTTC.

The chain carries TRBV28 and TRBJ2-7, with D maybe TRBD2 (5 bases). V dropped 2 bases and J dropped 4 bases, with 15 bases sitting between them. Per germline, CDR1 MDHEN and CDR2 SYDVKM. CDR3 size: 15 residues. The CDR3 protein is CASSLPLAIMYEQYF. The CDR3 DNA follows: TGTGCCAGCAGTTTACCCCTAGCAATTATGTACGAGCAGTACTTC.

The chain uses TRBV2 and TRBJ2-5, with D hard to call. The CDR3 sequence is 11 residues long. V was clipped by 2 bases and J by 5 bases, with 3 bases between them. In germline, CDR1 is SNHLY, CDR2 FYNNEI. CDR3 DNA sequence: TGTGCCAGCAGTGAATGGGAGACCCAGTACTTC. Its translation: CASSEWETQYF.

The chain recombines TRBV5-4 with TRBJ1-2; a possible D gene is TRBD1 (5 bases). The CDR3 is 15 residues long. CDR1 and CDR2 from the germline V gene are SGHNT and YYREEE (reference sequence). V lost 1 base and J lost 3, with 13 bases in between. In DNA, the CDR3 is TGTGCCAGCAGCTTGAGGATGCAAGGGGACTATGGCTACACCTTC. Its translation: CASSLRMQGDYGYTF.

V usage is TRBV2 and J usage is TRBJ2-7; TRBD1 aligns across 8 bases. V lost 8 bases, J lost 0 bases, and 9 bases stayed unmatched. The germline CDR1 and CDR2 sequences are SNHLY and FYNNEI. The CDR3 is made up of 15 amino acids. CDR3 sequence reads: CASSSQGQGSYEQYF. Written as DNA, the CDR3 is TGTGCCAGCTCCTCCCAAGGACAGGGCTCCTACGAGCAGTACTTC.

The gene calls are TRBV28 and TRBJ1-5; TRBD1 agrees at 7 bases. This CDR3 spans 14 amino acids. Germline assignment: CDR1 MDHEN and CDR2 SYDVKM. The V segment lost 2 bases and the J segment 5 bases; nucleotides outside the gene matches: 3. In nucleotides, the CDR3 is TGTGCCAGCAGTTTACGCAGGGGGTATCAGCCCCAGCATTTT. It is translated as CASSLRRGYQPQHF.

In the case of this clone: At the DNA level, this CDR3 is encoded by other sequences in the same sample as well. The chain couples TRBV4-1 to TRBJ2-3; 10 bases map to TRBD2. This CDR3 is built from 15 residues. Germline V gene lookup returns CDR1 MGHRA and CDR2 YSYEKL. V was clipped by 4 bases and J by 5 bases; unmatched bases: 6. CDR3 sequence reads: CASSRLAGEGDTQYF. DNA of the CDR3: TGCGCCAGCAGCCGACTAGCGGGTGAGGGAGATACGCAGTATTTT.

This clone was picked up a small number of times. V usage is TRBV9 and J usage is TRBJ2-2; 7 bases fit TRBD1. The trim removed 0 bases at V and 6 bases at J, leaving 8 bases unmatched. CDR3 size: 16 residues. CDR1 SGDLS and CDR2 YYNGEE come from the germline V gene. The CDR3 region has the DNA TGTGCCAGCAGCGTAGAGGACAGGCCGCGAGCCGGGGAGCTGTTTTTT. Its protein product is CASSVEDRPRAGELFF.

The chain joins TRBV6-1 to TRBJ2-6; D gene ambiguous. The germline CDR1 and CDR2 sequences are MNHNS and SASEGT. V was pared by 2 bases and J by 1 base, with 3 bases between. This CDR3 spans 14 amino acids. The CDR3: CASSEQSGANVLTF. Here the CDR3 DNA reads TGTGCCAGCAGTGAACAATCTGGGGCCAACGTCCTGACTTTC.

Here the CDR3 reads CASSPTSGTYNEQFF. As DNA, the CDR3 is TGTGCCAGCAGTCCGACTAGCGGTACCTACAATGAGCAGTTCTTC. V gene TRBV6-1 combines with J gene TRBJ2-1; 9 nucleotides agree with TRBD2. The CDR3 extends over 15 amino acids. CDR1 is MNHNS, CDR2 SASEGT, per germline. Trimming removed 5 bases from V and 2 bases from J; junction bases left unmatched: 4.

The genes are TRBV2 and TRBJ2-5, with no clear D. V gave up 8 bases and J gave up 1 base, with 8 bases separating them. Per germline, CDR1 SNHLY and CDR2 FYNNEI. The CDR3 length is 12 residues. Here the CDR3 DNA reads TGTGCCAGCGGAACACCCCAAGAGACCCAGTACTTC. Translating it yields CASGTPQETQYF.

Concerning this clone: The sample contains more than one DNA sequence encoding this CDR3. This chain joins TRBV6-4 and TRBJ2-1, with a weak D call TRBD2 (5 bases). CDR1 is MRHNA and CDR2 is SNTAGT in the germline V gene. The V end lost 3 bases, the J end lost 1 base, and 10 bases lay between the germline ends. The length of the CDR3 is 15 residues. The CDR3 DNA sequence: TGTGCCAGCAGTGAGTCTGGCGGGTCCTACAATGAGCAGTTCTTC. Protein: CASSESGGSYNEQFF.

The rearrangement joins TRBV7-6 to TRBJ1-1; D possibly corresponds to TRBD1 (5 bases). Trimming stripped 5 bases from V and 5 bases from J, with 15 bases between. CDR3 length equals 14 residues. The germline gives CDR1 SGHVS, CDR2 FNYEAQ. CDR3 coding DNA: TGTGCCAGCAGCCCAGCGGGGGGGGGTACTGAAGCTTTCTTT. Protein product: CASSPAGGGTEAFF.

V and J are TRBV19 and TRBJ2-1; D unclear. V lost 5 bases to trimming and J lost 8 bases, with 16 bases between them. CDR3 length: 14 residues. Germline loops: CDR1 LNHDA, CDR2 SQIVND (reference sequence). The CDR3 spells CASSGQPPPDEQFF. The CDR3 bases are TGTGCCAGTAGTGGCCAGCCGCCCCCGGATGAGCAGTTCTTC.

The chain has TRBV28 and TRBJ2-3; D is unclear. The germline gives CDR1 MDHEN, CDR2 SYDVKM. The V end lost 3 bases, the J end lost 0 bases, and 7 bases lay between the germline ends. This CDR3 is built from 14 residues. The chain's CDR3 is CASSLTTSTDTQYF. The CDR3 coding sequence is TGTGCCAGCAGTTTGACGACTAGCACAGATACGCAGTATTTT. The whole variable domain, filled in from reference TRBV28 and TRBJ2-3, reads DVKVTQSSRYLVKRTGEKVFLECVQDMDHENMFWYRQDPGLGLRLIYFSYDVKMKEKGDIPEGYSVSREKKERFSLILESASTNQTSMYLCASSLTTSTDTQYFGPGTRLTVL.

CDR3 sequence reads: CASSQSLMAGGPAGEQYF. The CDR3 coding sequence is TGCGCCAGCAGCCAGTCCTTGATGGCGGGAGGGCCTGCAGGCGAGCAGTACTTC. The chain employs TRBV4-1 and TRBJ2-7, with 9 bases aligning to TRBD2. Germline lookup yields CDR1 MGHRA and CDR2 YSYEKL. This CDR3 spans 18 amino acids. Trimming cost V 3 bases and J 6 bases; bases outside gene matches: 18.

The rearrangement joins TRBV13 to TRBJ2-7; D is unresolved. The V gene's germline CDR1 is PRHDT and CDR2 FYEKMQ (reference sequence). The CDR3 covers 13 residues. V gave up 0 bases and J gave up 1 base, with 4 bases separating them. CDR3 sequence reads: CASSLGRSYEQYF. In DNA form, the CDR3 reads TGTGCCAGCAGCTTAGGCCGGTCCTACGAGCAGTACTTC.

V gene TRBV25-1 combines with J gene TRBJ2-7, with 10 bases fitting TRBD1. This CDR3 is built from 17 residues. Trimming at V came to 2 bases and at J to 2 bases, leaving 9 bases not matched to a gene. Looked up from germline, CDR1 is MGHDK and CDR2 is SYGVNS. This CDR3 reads CASSERRGTGVTYEQYF. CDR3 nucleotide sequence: TGTGCCAGCAGTGAACGACGCGGGACAGGGGTAACCTACGAGCAGTACTTC.